There are a few counts of the clone carrying this T cell receptor (beta chain). V was pared by 7 bases and J by 4 bases, with 14 bases between. CDR3 length equals 14 residues. The sample comes from a study of identical twins. Each cDNA held unique molecular identifiers, and template switching gave it a universal primer site. From the 5' RACE reads, TCRdb called clonotypes with MiXCR, one entry per CDR3 protein. Seen here are 1.5 million or so distinct CDR3 sequences, less than 40% observed once, and the top ten hold 0.27%. The sequence derives from a newborn girl in good health. Sequencing used cord blood. V and J are TRBV12-3 or TRBV12-4 and TRBJ1-5; no definite D call. CDR3 bases: TGTGCCAGCACCAGAGAGAGCGGAAATCAGCCCCAGCATTTT. It yields the protein CASTRESGNQPQHF.